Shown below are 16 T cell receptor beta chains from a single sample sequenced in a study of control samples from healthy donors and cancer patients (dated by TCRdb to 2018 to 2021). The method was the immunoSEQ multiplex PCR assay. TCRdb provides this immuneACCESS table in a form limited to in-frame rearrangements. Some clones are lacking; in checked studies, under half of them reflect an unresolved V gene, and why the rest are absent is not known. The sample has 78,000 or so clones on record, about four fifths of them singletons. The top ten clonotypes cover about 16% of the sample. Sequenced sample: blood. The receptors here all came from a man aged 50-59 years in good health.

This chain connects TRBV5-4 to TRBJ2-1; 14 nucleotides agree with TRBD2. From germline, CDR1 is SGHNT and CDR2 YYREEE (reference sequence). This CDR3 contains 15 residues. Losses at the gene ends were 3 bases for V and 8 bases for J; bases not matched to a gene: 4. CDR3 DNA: TGTGCCAGCAGCTCGGGACTAGCGGGAGTCTATGAGCAGTTCTTC. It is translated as CASSSGLAGVYEQFF. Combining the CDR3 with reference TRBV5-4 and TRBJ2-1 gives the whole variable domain ETGVTQSPTHLIKTRGQQVTLRCSSQSGHNTVSWYQQALGQGPQFIFQYYREEENGRGNFPPRFSGLQFPNYSSELNVNALELDDSALYLCASSSGLAGVYEQFFGPGTRLTVL.

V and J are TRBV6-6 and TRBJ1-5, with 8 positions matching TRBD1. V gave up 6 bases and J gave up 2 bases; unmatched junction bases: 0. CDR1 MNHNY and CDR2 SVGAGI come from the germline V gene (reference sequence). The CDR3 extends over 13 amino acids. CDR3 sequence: CASRDRGNQPQHF. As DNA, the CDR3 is TGTGCCAGCAGGGACAGGGGCAATCAGCCCCAGCATTTT.

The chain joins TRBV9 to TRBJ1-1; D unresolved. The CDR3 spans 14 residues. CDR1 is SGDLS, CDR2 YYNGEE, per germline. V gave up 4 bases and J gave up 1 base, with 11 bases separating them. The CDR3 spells CASSPSLQNTEAFF. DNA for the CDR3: TGTGCCAGCAGCCCCTCACTTCAGAACACTGAAGCTTTCTTT.

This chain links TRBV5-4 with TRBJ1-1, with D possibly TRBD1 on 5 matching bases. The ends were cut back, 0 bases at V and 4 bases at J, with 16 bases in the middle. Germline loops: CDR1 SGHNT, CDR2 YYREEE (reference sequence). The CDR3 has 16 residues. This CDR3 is CASSLEQTSGGTEAFF. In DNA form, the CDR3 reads TGTGCCAGCAGCTTGGAACAGACATCTGGGGGCACTGAAGCTTTCTTT.

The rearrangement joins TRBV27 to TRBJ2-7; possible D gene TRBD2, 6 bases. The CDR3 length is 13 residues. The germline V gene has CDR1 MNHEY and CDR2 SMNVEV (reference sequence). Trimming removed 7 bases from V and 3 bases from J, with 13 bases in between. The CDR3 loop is CASKAPGDYEQYF. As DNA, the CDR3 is TGTGCCAGCAAGGCACCGGGAGACTACGAGCAGTACTTC.

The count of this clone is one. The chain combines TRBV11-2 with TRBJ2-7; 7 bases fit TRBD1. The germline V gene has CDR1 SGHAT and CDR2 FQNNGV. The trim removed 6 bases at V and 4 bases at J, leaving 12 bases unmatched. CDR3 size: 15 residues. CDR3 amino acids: CASRRTRGRRYEQYF. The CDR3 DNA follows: TGTGCCAGCAGAAGGACCAGGGGGAGAAGGTACGAGCAGTACTTC. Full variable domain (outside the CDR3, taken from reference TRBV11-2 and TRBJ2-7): EAGVAQSPRYKIIEKRQSVAFWCNPISGHATLYWYQQILGQGPKLLIQFQNNGVVDDSQLPKDRFSAERLKGVDSTLKIQPAKLEDSAVYLCASRRTRGRRYEQYFGPGTRLTVT.

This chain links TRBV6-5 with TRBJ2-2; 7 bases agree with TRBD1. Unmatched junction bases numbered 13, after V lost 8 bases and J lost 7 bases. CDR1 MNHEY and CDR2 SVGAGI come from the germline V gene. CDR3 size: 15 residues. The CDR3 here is CASLPTGHVNGELFF. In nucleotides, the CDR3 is TGTGCCAGCCTTCCGACAGGGCATGTTAACGGGGAGCTGTTTTTT.

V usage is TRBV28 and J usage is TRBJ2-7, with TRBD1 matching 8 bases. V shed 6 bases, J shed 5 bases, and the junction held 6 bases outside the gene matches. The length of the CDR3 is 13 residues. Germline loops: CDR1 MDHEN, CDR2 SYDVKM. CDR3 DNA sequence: TGTGCCAGCAGCGTCGGGACAGGTAACGAGCAGTACTTC. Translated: CASSVGTGNEQYF.

CDR3 DNA: TGTGCCAGCAGTTTAAGAGGGGACACTGAAGCTTTCTTT. Its protein product is CASSLRGDTEAFF. The chain links TRBV12-3 or TRBV12-4 to TRBJ1-1, with D possibly TRBD1 on 5 matching bases. The CDR3 spans 13 residues. V shed 2 bases and J shed 3 bases, with 7 bases lying between them.

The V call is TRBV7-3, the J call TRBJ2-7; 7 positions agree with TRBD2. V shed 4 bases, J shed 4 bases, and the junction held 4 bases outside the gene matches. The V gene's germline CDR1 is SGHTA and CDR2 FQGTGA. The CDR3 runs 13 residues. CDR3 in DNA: TGTGCCAGCAGCTCCCACGGGGGGTACGAGCAGTACTTC. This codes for CASSSHGGYEQYF.

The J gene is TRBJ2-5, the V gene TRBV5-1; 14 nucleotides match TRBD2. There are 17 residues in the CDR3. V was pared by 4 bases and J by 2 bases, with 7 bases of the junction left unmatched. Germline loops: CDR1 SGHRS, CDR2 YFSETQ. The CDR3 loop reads CASSPEGTSGGQETQYF. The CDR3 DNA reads TGCGCCAGCAGCCCGGAGGGGACTAGCGGGGGTCAAGAGACCCAGTACTTC.

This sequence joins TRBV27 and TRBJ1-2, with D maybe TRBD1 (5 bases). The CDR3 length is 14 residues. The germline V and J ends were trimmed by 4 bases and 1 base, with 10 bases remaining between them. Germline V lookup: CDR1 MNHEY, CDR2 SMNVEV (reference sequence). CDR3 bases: TGTGCCAGCAGTTCTCAAGACAGTAACTATGGCTACACCTTC. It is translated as CASSSQDSNYGYTF.

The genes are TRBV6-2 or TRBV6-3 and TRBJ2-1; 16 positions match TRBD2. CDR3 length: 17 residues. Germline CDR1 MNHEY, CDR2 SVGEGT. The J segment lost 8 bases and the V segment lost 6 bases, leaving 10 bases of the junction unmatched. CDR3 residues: CASSPLGLAGGPHEQFF. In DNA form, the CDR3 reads TGTGCCAGCAGCCCCCTGGGACTAGCGGGAGGGCCCCATGAGCAGTTCTTC.

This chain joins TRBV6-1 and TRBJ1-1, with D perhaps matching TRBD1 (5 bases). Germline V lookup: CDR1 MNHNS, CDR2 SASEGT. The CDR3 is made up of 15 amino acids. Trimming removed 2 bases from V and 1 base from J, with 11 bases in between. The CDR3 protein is CASSETGTQNTEAFF. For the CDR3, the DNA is TGTGCCAGCAGTGAAACCGGGACCCAGAACACTGAAGCTTTCTTT.

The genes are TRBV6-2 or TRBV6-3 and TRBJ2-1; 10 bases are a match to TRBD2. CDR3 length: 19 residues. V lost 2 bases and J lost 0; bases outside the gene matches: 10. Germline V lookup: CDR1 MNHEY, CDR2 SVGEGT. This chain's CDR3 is CASSYGLAGVVHSYNEQFF. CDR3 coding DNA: TGTGCCAGCAGTTACGGGCTAGCGGGAGTCGTGCACTCCTACAATGAGCAGTTCTTC.

In DNA form, the CDR3 reads TGTGCCATCAGCCTAACCCGGGGGACCCAAGAGACCCAGTACTTC. Amino acids: CAISLTRGTQETQYF. The chain is built from TRBV10-3 and TRBJ2-5, with D possibly TRBD2 on 6 matching bases. Germline V gene data show CDR1 as ENHRY and CDR2 as SYGVKD. V lost 6 bases, J lost 1 base, and 15 bases lay in between. This CDR3 region has 15 residues.